The 32 T cell receptor beta chains below all came from one sample that was sequenced in a study of T cell repertoires in cytomegalovirus infection. TCRdb re-called the reads through MiXCR, storing one row per CDR3 protein. The sample consists of approximately 1,000,000 distinct CDR3 sequences, roughly 31% of them appearing once. Antigen specificity for these receptors is unknown. The sequences come from cultured CD8+ T cells from PBMCs, collected from culture after CMV antigen stimulation. These TCRs come from a human donor in good health (CMV status not recorded). Some clones in this sample may be carry-over from other donors' samples.

V is TRBV12-5 and J is TRBJ2-2, with D maybe TRBD1 (6 bases). V gave up 6 bases and J gave up 1 base, with 15 bases separating them. This CDR3 spans 16 amino acids. CDR1 and CDR2 (germline): LGHNT, FRNRAP. CDR3 in DNA: TGTGCTAGTGGCCTCCCGGGACATAAGAACACCGGGGAGCTGTTTTTT. Translation: CASGLPGHKNTGELFF.

In its sample, this clonotype was seen many times. The genes are TRBV7-2 and TRBJ1-4, with D possibly matching TRBD1 (5 bases). This CDR3 is built from 15 residues. V was trimmed by 5 bases and J by 4 bases, leaving 14 bases between them. CDR1 and CDR2 (germline): SGHTA, FQGNSA. The CDR3 DNA sequence: TGTGCCAGCAGCCCCCGGGCAGGGCTTAATGAAAAACTGTTTTTT. Protein: CASSPRAGLNEKLFF.

The chain employs TRBV5-5 and TRBJ2-3; 7 nucleotides agree with TRBD1. The ends lost 2 bases at V and 5 bases at J; junction bases unmatched: 8. Germline V CDR1 and CDR2: SGHKS, YYEKEE (reference sequence). The length of the CDR3 is 15 residues. The CDR3 bases are TGTGCCAGCAGCTTCCAGGGGGTTGTGAAAGATACGCAGTATTTT. This codes for CASSFQGVVKDTQYF.

This chain connects TRBV7-8 to TRBJ1-2, with TRBD1 matching over 9 bases. This CDR3 comprises 14 residues. The germline gives CDR1 SGHVS, CDR2 FQNEAQ. V gave up 6 bases and J gave up 8 bases; unmatched junction bases: 10. This CDR3 is CASSRTGDLRGYTF. For the CDR3, the DNA is TGTGCCAGCAGTCGGACAGGGGATTTGAGAGGCTACACCTTC.

This rearrangement joins TRBV10-3 to TRBJ1-1, with 11 bases matching TRBD1. The germline CDR1 and CDR2 sequences are ENHRY and SYGVKD. CDR3 size: 14 residues. The junction had 1 base not matched to a gene; V was cut back by 1 base and J by 6 bases. The CDR3 region is CAISELDRGPEAFF. CDR3 bases: TGTGCCATCAGTGAGTTGGACAGGGGGCCTGAAGCTTTCTTT.

This chain links TRBV12-3 or TRBV12-4 with TRBJ2-3, with 8 bases lining up with TRBD2. The CDR3 is made up of 15 amino acids. The V and J ends lost 5 bases and 5 bases, in that order; junction bases with no gene match: 9. The CDR3, as DNA: TGTGCCAGCAGTCCACTGATCGGGGGGGTAGATACGCAGTATTTT. Residues: CASSPLIGGVDTQYF.

The gene calls are TRBV6-6 and TRBJ2-7; D is uncertain. CDR3 length equals 14 residues. Trimming removed 5 bases from V and 0 bases from J, with 11 bases in between. Germline CDR1 and CDR2: MNHNY and SVGAGI (reference sequence). CDR3 nucleotide sequence: TGTGCCAGCAGTCAATTTGGGTCCTCCTACGAGCAGTACTTC. Translating it yields CASSQFGSSYEQYF.

J is TRBJ1-2 and V is TRBV6-1, with D tentatively TRBD1 (6 bases). CDR1 and CDR2 from the germline V gene are MNHNS and SASEGT. Trimming shortened V by 7 bases and J by 3 bases, and 24 bases separated the two germline ends. The CDR3 consists of 17 residues. This CDR3 is CASTPYRQELNHYGYTF. The CDR3 DNA reads as TGTGCCAGCACCCCGTATCGACAGGAGCTAAATCACTATGGCTACACCTTC.

This clonotype was seen only a few times. This chain uses TRBV6-1 with TRBJ1-6, with D possibly TRBD1 on 5 matching bases. This CDR3 has 15 amino acids. Between the trimmed V and J ends, which lost 7 bases and 9 bases, there was a span of 19 bases. Germline CDR1 and CDR2: MNHNS and SASEGT. As DNA, the CDR3 is TGTGCCAGCAACCCTTTGGGGGTTTCTAGTTCACCCCTCCACTTT. This codes for CASNPLGVSSSPLHF.

In this sample, this clonotype turned up many times. The chain is built from TRBV7-6 and TRBJ1-4; TRBD1 agrees at 8 bases. The ends lost 2 bases at V and 8 bases at J; junction bases unmatched: 7. Per germline, CDR1 SGHVS and CDR2 FNYEAQ. This CDR3 has 15 residues. The CDR3 loop is CASSLSTGVGEKLFF. CDR3 nucleotides: TGTGCCAGCAGCTTATCGACAGGGGTGGGAGAAAAACTGTTTTTT.

V and J are TRBV11-2 and TRBJ2-3; D may be TRBD1 (5 bases). The CDR3 length is 15 residues. Germline values: CDR1 SGHAT, CDR2 FQNNGV. Deletions cut 6 bases from V and 2 bases from J, with 15 bases between. The CDR3 DNA is TGTGCCAGCAGTTCTACAAAGGGGCCCACAGATACGCAGTATTTT. As protein: CASSSTKGPTDTQYF.

A few counts support this clonotype. The chain combines TRBV4-1 with TRBJ2-1, with 15 bases fitting TRBD2. The germline CDR1 and CDR2 sequences are MGHRA and YSYEKL. There are 17 residues in the CDR3. V trimming: 0 bases; J trimming: 9 bases; junction bases outside the gene matches: 6. CDR3 nucleotides: TGCGCCAGCAGCCAAGATGGACTAGCGGGGGGGCCGGGTGAGCAGTTCTTC. Translation: CASSQDGLAGGPGEQFF.

This chain uses TRBV6-8 with TRBJ2-3; no reliable D call. V was shortened by 2 bases and J by 2 bases, with 11 bases between the two germline ends. The CDR3 sequence is 15 residues long. CDR1 is MNHGY and CDR2 is SAAAGT in the germline V gene. CDR3 coding DNA: TGTGCCAGCAGTTACCCGGCACCCCCCACAGATACGCAGTATTTT. It is translated as CASSYPAPPTDTQYF.

The table lists this clonotype with a few counts. This chain joins TRBV14 and TRBJ1-1, with 9 bases identical to TRBD1. The CDR3 has 15 residues. V shed 3 bases and J 5 bases; nucleotides not matched to a gene: 7. Germline V gene data show CDR1 as SGHDN and CDR2 as FVKESK. CDR3: CASSHLGTGMTEAFF. The CDR3 nucleotides are TGTGCCAGCAGCCACTTAGGGACAGGGATGACTGAAGCTTTCTTT.

This chain connects TRBV4-2 to TRBJ2-3; 12 positions match TRBD2. With V trimmed by 0 bases and J by 2 bases, 12 bases remained unmatched. Per the germline V gene, CDR1 is LGHNA and CDR2 is YNFKEQ. The CDR3 loop spans 20 amino acids. CDR3 bases: TGTGCCAGCAGCCAAGATAGGACTAGCGGGGCCCGTCCCATCACAGATACGCAGTATTTT. Its protein is CASSQDRTSGARPITDTQYF.

The chain carries TRBV7-8 and TRBJ1-5; TRBD1 agrees at 7 bases. The CDR3 consists of 16 residues. The V gene's germline CDR1 is SGHVS and CDR2 FQNEAQ. The V and J ends lost 4 bases and 7 bases, in that order; junction bases with no gene match: 13. The CDR3 coding sequence is TGTGCCAGCAGCTCCCAAAGTAGGGGGCTGGGGCAGCCCCAGCATTTT. It translates to CASSSQSRGLGQPQHF.

This clonotype appeared once. This chain uses TRBV6-6 with TRBJ2-7; 10 bases align to TRBD2. The CDR3 runs 17 residues. CDR1 and CDR2 (germline): MNHNY, SVGAGI (reference sequence). Trimming at V came to 2 bases and at J to 0 bases, leaving 7 bases not matched to a gene. Written as DNA, the CDR3 is TGTGCCAGCAGTTACAAACTAGCGGGGCTTAGCTCCTACGAGCAGTACGTC. As protein: CASSYKLAGLSSYEQYV.

As regards this clonotype: A read error is possible here, since a much larger clone lies one base away. This sequence joins TRBV7-6 and TRBJ2-7; 10 nucleotides match TRBD1. The germline CDR1 and CDR2 sequences are SGHVS and FNYEAQ. The CDR3 loop spans 15 amino acids. The CDR3 sequence is CASSSGQGIPYERYF. As DNA, the CDR3 is TGTGCCAGCAGCTCGGGACAGGGGATTCCCTACGAGCGGTACTTC.

The J gene is TRBJ2-3, the V gene TRBV10-3, with 12 bases identical to TRBD2. This CDR3 has 16 residues. Per germline, CDR1 ENHRY and CDR2 SYGVKD. Trimming took 2 bases from V and 4 from J; bases not matched to a gene: 4. The CDR3 coding sequence is TGTGCCATCAGTGAGCTAGCGGGGGGGCAATCAGATACGCAGTATTTT. Translating gives CAISELAGGQSDTQYF.

V usage is TRBV4-3 and J usage is TRBJ2-3; D is ambiguous. The germline V gene has CDR1 LGHNA and CDR2 YSLEER. This CDR3 has 16 amino acids. Trimming stripped 0 bases from V and 1 base from J, with 11 bases between. The CDR3 spells CASSQDLVGRTDTQYF. The CDR3 DNA sequence: TGCGCCAGCAGCCAAGATTTGGTGGGCCGCACAGATACGCAGTATTTT.

This clonotype has just a few counts. The chain couples TRBV7-6 to TRBJ1-5, with a tentative D call TRBD1 (5 bases). This CDR3 is built from 13 residues. V was trimmed by 8 bases and J by 3 bases, leaving 11 bases between them. CDR1 is SGHVS and CDR2 is FNYEAQ in the germline V gene. The chain's CDR3 is CASGTGFNQPQHF. In DNA form, the CDR3 reads TGTGCCAGCGGTACAGGTTTCAATCAGCCCCAGCATTTT.

In its sample, this clonotype was seen a few times. The CDR3 bases are TGCAGTGCTAGAGATCTAGGGGTTGGCTCCTACAATGAGCAGTTCTTC. This codes for CSARDLGVGSYNEQFF. The chain combines TRBV20-1 with TRBJ2-1, with D possibly matching TRBD1 (5 bases). Germline CDR1 DFQATT, CDR2 SNEGSKA (reference sequence). Trimming removed 0 bases at V and 0 bases at J, with 12 bases between. The CDR3 loop spans 16 amino acids.

This clonotype came up a few times. This chain links TRBV10-2 with TRBJ2-2; 10 nucleotides line up with TRBD2. The CDR3 is 17 amino acids. CDR1 WSHSY and CDR2 SAAADI come from the germline V gene. Trimming cost V 8 bases and J 4 bases; bases outside gene matches: 13. CDR3 sequence reads: CASDGISGGAGTGELFF. DNA of the CDR3: TGCGCCAGCGACGGAATAAGCGGGGGGGCCGGCACCGGGGAGCTGTTTTTT.

This sequence joins TRBV11-1 and TRBJ2-3; D unresolved. This CDR3 contains 12 residues. Germline V gives CDR1 SGHAT, CDR2 FQDESV (reference sequence). The germline V and J ends were trimmed by 5 bases and 11 bases, with 14 bases remaining between them. The CDR3 DNA sequence: TGTGCCAGCAGCCTCCTTGGCGAGGAGCAGTATTTT. This sequence encodes CASSLLGEEQYF. The full variable domain, with the rest looked up from reference TRBV11-1 and TRBJ2-3, is EAEVAQSPRYKITEKSQAVAFWCDPISGHATLYWYRQILGQGPELLVQFQDESVVDDSQLPKDRFSAERLKGVDSTLKIQPAELGDSAMYLCASSLLGEEQYFGPGTRLTVL.

A few counts support this clonotype. The chain recombines TRBV4-1 with TRBJ1-1; a possible D gene is TRBD1 (6 bases). The germline CDR1 and CDR2 sequences are MGHRA and YSYEKL. The germline V and J ends were trimmed by 2 bases and 7 bases, with 17 bases remaining between them. The CDR3 runs to 15 residues. The DNA of the CDR3 is TGCGCCAGCAGCCAATTTCACGGGGGGCGCGGTGAAGCTTTCTTT. Its translation: CASSQFHGGRGEAFF.

The J gene is TRBJ2-2, the V gene TRBV6-6; 9 bases agree with TRBD2. Germline V gene lookup returns CDR1 MNHNY and CDR2 SVGAGI (reference sequence). Trimming took 1 base from V and 3 from J; bases not matched to a gene: 12. The CDR3 covers 19 residues. CDR3 DNA sequence: TGTGCCAGCAGTTACTACCCCCCGCGGGGGGGCGGGTACACCGGGGAGCTGTTTTTT. It specifies CASSYYPPRGGGYTGELFF.

This clonotype has more than one count but fewer than ten. The chain has TRBV6-1 and TRBJ1-4; the D is unclear. The V and J ends lost 2 bases and 0 bases respectively, with 10 bases between them. This CDR3 contains 16 residues. CDR1 and CDR2 from the germline V gene are MNHNS and SASEGT. The CDR3 region is CASSEWLTATNEKLFF. CDR3 DNA sequence: TGTGCCAGCAGTGAATGGTTGACGGCAACTAATGAAAAACTGTTTTTT.

This clonotype was recorded a few times. The chain couples TRBV9 to TRBJ2-2; D tentatively fits TRBD1 or TRBD2 (5 bases each). Trimming pared 2 bases from V and 6 bases from J, leaving 20 bases between. Germline CDR1 is SGDLS and CDR2 is YYNGEE. The CDR3 has 17 amino acids. The CDR3 region is CASSVLSGGYRSGELFF. The CDR3, as DNA: TGTGCCAGCAGCGTCCTGAGTGGGGGATATCGGTCCGGGGAGCTGTTTTTT.

The chain couples TRBV2 to TRBJ1-1, with D maybe TRBD1 (5 bases). V lost 8 bases to trimming and J lost 6 bases, with 10 bases between them. Germline CDR1 and CDR2: SNHLY and FYNNEI. The CDR3 sequence is 11 residues long. In DNA, the CDR3 is TGTGCCAGCCCTTTGGGACCTGAAGCTTTCTTT. Residues: CASPLGPEAFF.

The V and J genes are TRBV6-6 and TRBJ1-1; D is perhaps TRBD1 (6 bases). There are 16 residues in the CDR3. V dropped 3 bases and J dropped 5 bases, with 19 bases sitting between them. Per germline, CDR1 MNHNY and CDR2 SVGAGI (reference sequence). Written as DNA, the CDR3 is TGTGCCAGCAGTTATTTTGGGGGGGCTGAGGGGACTGAAGCTTTCTTT. Its translation is CASSYFGGAEGTEAFF.

Concerning this clonotype: A read error may explain this, as a much larger clone is one base away. The chain has TRBV7-6 and TRBJ2-5; tentative D call: TRBD1 (5 bases). V was pared by 7 bases and J by 5 bases, with 20 bases between. Germline V gene lookup returns CDR1 SGHVS and CDR2 FNYEAQ. This CDR3 has 15 amino acids. The CDR3 bases are TGTGCCAGCACTGAACAGGAGTTGCTCCGGGAGACCCAGTACTTC. It codes for CASTEQELLRETQYF.

The chain employs TRBV6-1 and TRBJ1-5; D might be TRBD1 (5 bases). Germline CDR1 is MNHNS and CDR2 is SASEGT. The CDR3 is made up of 14 amino acids. The V and J ends lost 7 bases and 3 bases respectively, with 13 bases between them. The CDR3 sequence is CASTQRGNNQPQHF. The CDR3 nucleotides are TGTGCCAGCACCCAACGGGGGAACAATCAGCCCCAGCATTTT.